These T cell receptor beta chains were read from a single sample in a study of T-cell reconstitution after alpha-beta-depleted transplantation in children. TCRdb re-derived calls from the PCR reads in MiXCR, one entry per CDR3 protein. This sample carries fewer than 550,000 distinct CDR3 sequences, more than 9% of them seen once, and the ten largest clones take approximately 2%. The sequencing used PBMCs, collected before TCRalphabeta/CD19-depleted stem cell transplant. The receptor source for this set is a child aged 2-15 years with inherited bone marrow failure, due to receive a stem cell transplant. Each CDR3 is given with its conserved first and last residue. Each record gives: CDR3 DNA, CDR3 protein, J gene, clone size, D gene, V gene. The D gene is left open where the match is weak. Some rows have no size entry. The others give once, few or many, or a class for an expanded clone.

cdr3_nt: TGTGCCAGCAATCGGGGAGCGGGAGGGCCCTCCGGGGAGCTGTTTTTT; cdr3_aa: CASNRGAGGPSGELFF; j_call: TRBJ2-2; clone_size: many; d_call: TRBD2; v_call: TRBV28
cdr3_nt: TGTGCCAGCAACACCCTGACTACCTCCACAGATACGCAGTATTTT; cdr3_aa: CASNTLTTSTDTQYF; j_call: TRBJ2-3; clone_size: many; d_call: -; v_call: TRBV5-4
cdr3_nt: TGTGCCAGTAGTATGGCTATGCGCGGGTCAGGGAATGAGCAGTTCTTC; cdr3_aa: CASSMAMRGSGNEQFF; j_call: TRBJ2-1; clone_size: few; d_call: -; v_call: TRBV19
cdr3_nt: TGCGCCAGCAGTTCTACAGGGGTGGAAAATTCACCCCTCCACTTT; cdr3_aa: CASSSTGVENSPLHF; j_call: TRBJ1-6; clone_size: many; d_call: TRBD1; v_call: TRBV5-1
cdr3_nt: TGTGCCAGCAGTCCGGGGCAGACACCGCCGGAGCAGTACTTC; cdr3_aa: CASSPGQTPPEQYF; j_call: TRBJ2-7; clone_size: many; d_call: -; v_call: TRBV28
cdr3_nt: TGTGCCAACCAGGGAGTTCGGAATTCACCCCTCCACTTT; cdr3_aa: CANQGVRNSPLHF; j_call: TRBJ1-6; clone_size: many; d_call: -; v_call: TRBV10-3
cdr3_nt: TGTGCCAGCAGCTTCTTCGGAGGGGGGACACAATATGGCTACACCTTC; cdr3_aa: CASSFFGGGTQYGYTF; j_call: TRBJ1-2; clone_size: few; d_call: -; v_call: TRBV7-2
cdr3_nt: TGCAGCGGGGATGGGAGCTCCTACAATGAGCAGTTCTTC; cdr3_aa: CSGDGSSYNEQFF; j_call: TRBJ2-1; clone_size: -; d_call: -; v_call: TRBV29-1
cdr3_nt: TGTGCCAGCAGTCCGGAACAGGGCCTGTTGAACACTGAAGCTTTCTTT; cdr3_aa: CASSPEQGLLNTEAFF; j_call: TRBJ1-1; clone_size: few; d_call: -; v_call: TRBV2
cdr3_nt: TGCAGTGCTCAACAGGGAGCTCATCAGCCCCAGCATTTT; cdr3_aa: CSAQQGAHQPQHF; j_call: TRBJ1-5; clone_size: -; d_call: -; v_call: TRBV20-1
cdr3_nt: TGTGCCAGCAGTTTAACAGGCCCTCCAGAGACCCAGTACTTC; cdr3_aa: CASSLTGPPETQYF; j_call: TRBJ2-5; clone_size: many; d_call: -; v_call: TRBV27
cdr3_nt: TGTGCCAGCAGCTTGTATGGACGGGGGGACAATGAGCAGTTCTTC; cdr3_aa: CASSLYGRGDNEQFF; j_call: TRBJ2-1; clone_size: many; d_call: TRBD2; v_call: TRBV5-4
cdr3_nt: TGCAGTCAGAAGGGGGGTAGCGACAATGAGCAGTTCTTC; cdr3_aa: CSQKGGSDNEQFF; j_call: TRBJ2-1; clone_size: many; d_call: -; v_call: TRBV20-1
cdr3_nt: TGTGCCAGCAGCGCACGACTAGCGATGAACACCGGGGAGCTGTTTTTT; cdr3_aa: CASSARLAMNTGELFF; j_call: TRBJ2-2; clone_size: -; d_call: TRBD2; v_call: TRBV9
cdr3_nt: TGTGCCAGCAGCGAACAGGGGGTCGAGCAGTACTTC; cdr3_aa: CASSEQGVEQYF; j_call: TRBJ2-7; clone_size: -; d_call: TRBD1; v_call: TRBV7-9
cdr3_nt: TGTGCCAGCAGTTTAGGTTGGCATTTACAAGAGACCCAGTACTTC; cdr3_aa: CASSLGWHLQETQYF; j_call: TRBJ2-5; clone_size: many; d_call: -; v_call: TRBV28
cdr3_nt: TGTGCCAGCTCCTTTGGAAGCGGCATATTCTCCTACAATGAGCAGTTCTTC; cdr3_aa: CASSFGSGIFSYNEQFF; j_call: TRBJ2-1; clone_size: many; d_call: -; v_call: TRBV18
cdr3_nt: TGCAGCTTTAGCGGATATAGCACAGATACGCAGTATTTT; cdr3_aa: CSFSGYSTDTQYF; j_call: TRBJ2-3; clone_size: many; d_call: -; v_call: TRBV29-1
cdr3_nt: TGCGCCAGCAGCTTAGGTGGGTATGAGTACGAGCAGTACTTC; cdr3_aa: CASSLGGYEYEQYF; j_call: TRBJ2-7; clone_size: many; d_call: -; v_call: TRBV5-1
cdr3_nt: TGTGCCAGTAGTATGGGAACGCGTTCTCCCTACGAGCAGTACTTC; cdr3_aa: CASSMGTRSPYEQYF; j_call: TRBJ2-7; clone_size: few; d_call: -; v_call: TRBV19
cdr3_nt: TGCGCCAGCAGCCTAGAGTCGCGCACAGATACGCAGTATTTT; cdr3_aa: CASSLESRTDTQYF; j_call: TRBJ2-3; clone_size: many; d_call: -; v_call: TRBV5-1
cdr3_nt: TGTGCCACCAGCAGAGATCTTGAGGGAGTGGGGTACATTCAGTACTTC; cdr3_aa: CATSRDLEGVGYIQYF; j_call: TRBJ2-4; clone_size: many; d_call: -; v_call: TRBV15
cdr3_nt: TGCAGTGCTGCGAAACTGGGACCATACGAGCAGTACTTC; cdr3_aa: CSAAKLGPYEQYF; j_call: TRBJ2-7; clone_size: many; d_call: -; v_call: TRBV20-1
cdr3_nt: TGTGCCAGCCGTGCGGGGACTTATAGCAATCAGCCCCAGCATTTT; cdr3_aa: CASRAGTYSNQPQHF; j_call: TRBJ1-5; clone_size: -; d_call: -; v_call: TRBV27
cdr3_nt: TGTGCCAGTAGTACGCTGGGACAGGAGCAGTACTTC; cdr3_aa: CASSTLGQEQYF; j_call: TRBJ2-7; clone_size: few; d_call: TRBD1; v_call: TRBV19
cdr3_nt: TGTGCCAGCAGACAATTCCCAGGGCCACCTCACGGGGAGACTAGCGCAAGCTCCTACGAGCAGTACTTC; cdr3_aa: CASRQFPGPPHGETSASSYEQYF; j_call: TRBJ2-7; clone_size: few; d_call: TRBD2; v_call: TRBV7-8
cdr3_nt: TGTGCCACCAGCAGAGGACTAGCTGACTACACAGATACGCAGTATTTT; cdr3_aa: CATSRGLADYTDTQYF; j_call: TRBJ2-3; clone_size: many; d_call: TRBD2; v_call: TRBV15
cdr3_nt: TGTGCCATCGCTTCTGGGGGAGTCAATGAGCAGTTCTTC; cdr3_aa: CAIASGGVNEQFF; j_call: TRBJ2-1; clone_size: -; d_call: -; v_call: TRBV28
cdr3_nt: TGCGCCAGCAGCCAAGTGTCCCAACGACTAGCTGGTCCGCCATACAATGAGCAGTTCTTC; cdr3_aa: CASSQVSQRLAGPPYNEQFF; j_call: TRBJ2-1; clone_size: many; d_call: TRBD2; v_call: TRBV4-3
cdr3_nt: TGTGCCAGCAGCAAAGTCAGATTTACTAGCCAAACTCCCTACGAGCAGTACTTC; cdr3_aa: CASSKVRFTSQTPYEQYF; j_call: TRBJ2-7; clone_size: -; d_call: -; v_call: TRBV21-1
cdr3_nt: TGTGCCAGCTCCCCGTTCGGGAGCGATAATGAGCAGTTCTTC; cdr3_aa: CASSPFGSDNEQFF; j_call: TRBJ2-1; clone_size: many; d_call: -; v_call: TRBV6-2/TRBV6-3
cdr3_nt: TGTGCCAGCAGCTTAATAGATTCCGTGGGGGGCAACACCTTC; cdr3_aa: CASSLIDSVGGNTF; j_call: TRBJ1-2; clone_size: -; d_call: -; v_call: TRBV7-2
cdr3_nt: TGTGCCAGCAGCCCCGGGACAATCTATGGCTACACCTTC; cdr3_aa: CASSPGTIYGYTF; j_call: TRBJ1-2; clone_size: many; d_call: -; v_call: TRBV12-3/TRBV12-4
cdr3_nt: TGTGCCAGCAGTTTAAGGGGACAGGTAACCTACGAGCAGTACTTC; cdr3_aa: CASSLRGQVTYEQYF; j_call: TRBJ2-7; clone_size: many; d_call: TRBD1; v_call: TRBV27
cdr3_nt: TGTGCCAGCAGCTTAATAGTTGGGGTAGCGGAAGGAAGGGAGACCCAGTACTTC; cdr3_aa: CASSLIVGVAEGRETQYF; j_call: TRBJ2-5; clone_size: -; d_call: -; v_call: TRBV7-8
cdr3_nt: TGTGCCAGCAGCTTAGTGACCCAGGGAGAGACCCAGTACTTC; cdr3_aa: CASSLVTQGETQYF; j_call: TRBJ2-5; clone_size: -; d_call: -; v_call: TRBV7-9
cdr3_nt: TGTGCCAGCAGCTTATCGATACACACCTCCTACGAGCAGTACTTC; cdr3_aa: CASSLSIHTSYEQYF; j_call: TRBJ2-7; clone_size: many; d_call: -; v_call: TRBV7-2
cdr3_nt: TGTGCCAGCAGCCAATCCCGGCAGAAGCAGTTCTTC; cdr3_aa: CASSQSRQKQFF; j_call: TRBJ2-1; clone_size: many; d_call: -; v_call: TRBV16
cdr3_nt: TGTGCCAGCCGGAGGGGAGCAACTAATGAAAAACTGTTTTTT; cdr3_aa: CASRRGATNEKLFF; j_call: TRBJ1-4; clone_size: many; d_call: -; v_call: TRBV7-9
cdr3_nt: TGCGCCAGCAGCCGTCTCCCAAGCCGGGCCGGAGACTACGAGCAGTACTTC; cdr3_aa: CASSRLPSRAGDYEQYF; j_call: TRBJ2-7; clone_size: many; d_call: -; v_call: TRBV4-3
cdr3_nt: TGCGCCAGCAGCCAAAAGGGCGGGAGGGAGGTAAACATTCAGTACTTC; cdr3_aa: CASSQKGGREVNIQYF; j_call: TRBJ2-4; clone_size: many; d_call: TRBD2; v_call: TRBV4-3
cdr3_nt: TGCAGTGCTACCGGGACTAGCGGGAACCAAGAGACCCAGTACTTC; cdr3_aa: CSATGTSGNQETQYF; j_call: TRBJ2-5; clone_size: many; d_call: TRBD2; v_call: TRBV20-1
cdr3_nt: TGTGCCACCAGCACCCCGGCGCCAGGCACTGAAGCTTTCTTT; cdr3_aa: CATSTPAPGTEAFF; j_call: TRBJ1-1; clone_size: many; d_call: -; v_call: TRBV15
cdr3_nt: TGTGCCAGCAGTGAATCGGAGGGTGCTCTCGGGCACGGGGAGCTGTTTTTT; cdr3_aa: CASSESEGALGHGELFF; j_call: TRBJ2-2; clone_size: -; d_call: -; v_call: TRBV25-1
cdr3_nt: TGTGCCAGCAGTTTTGGGACTAGGCGCTACAATGAGCAGTTCTTC; cdr3_aa: CASSFGTRRYNEQFF; j_call: TRBJ2-1; clone_size: many; d_call: TRBD2; v_call: TRBV27
cdr3_nt: TGTGCCAGCAGTTTGGCCCGCGGCACGCCATTCTACGAGCAGTACTTC; cdr3_aa: CASSLARGTPFYEQYF; j_call: TRBJ2-7; clone_size: -; d_call: -; v_call: TRBV27